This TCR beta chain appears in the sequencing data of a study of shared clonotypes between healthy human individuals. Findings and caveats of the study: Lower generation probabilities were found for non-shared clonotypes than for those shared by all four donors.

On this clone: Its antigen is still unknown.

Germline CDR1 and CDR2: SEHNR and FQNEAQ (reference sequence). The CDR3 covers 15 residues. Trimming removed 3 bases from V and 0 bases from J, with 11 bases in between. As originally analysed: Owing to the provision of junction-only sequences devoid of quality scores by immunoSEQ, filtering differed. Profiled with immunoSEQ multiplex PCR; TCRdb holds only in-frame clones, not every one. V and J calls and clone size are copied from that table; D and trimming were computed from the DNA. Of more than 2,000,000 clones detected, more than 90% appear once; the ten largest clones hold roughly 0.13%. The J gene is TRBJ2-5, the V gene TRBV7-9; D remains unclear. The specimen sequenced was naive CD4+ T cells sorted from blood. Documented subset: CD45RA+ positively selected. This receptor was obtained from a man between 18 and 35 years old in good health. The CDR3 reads CASSFLGRDQETQYF. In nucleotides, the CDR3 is TGTGCCAGCAGCTTCCTCGGGCGAGACCAAGAGACCCAGTACTTC.